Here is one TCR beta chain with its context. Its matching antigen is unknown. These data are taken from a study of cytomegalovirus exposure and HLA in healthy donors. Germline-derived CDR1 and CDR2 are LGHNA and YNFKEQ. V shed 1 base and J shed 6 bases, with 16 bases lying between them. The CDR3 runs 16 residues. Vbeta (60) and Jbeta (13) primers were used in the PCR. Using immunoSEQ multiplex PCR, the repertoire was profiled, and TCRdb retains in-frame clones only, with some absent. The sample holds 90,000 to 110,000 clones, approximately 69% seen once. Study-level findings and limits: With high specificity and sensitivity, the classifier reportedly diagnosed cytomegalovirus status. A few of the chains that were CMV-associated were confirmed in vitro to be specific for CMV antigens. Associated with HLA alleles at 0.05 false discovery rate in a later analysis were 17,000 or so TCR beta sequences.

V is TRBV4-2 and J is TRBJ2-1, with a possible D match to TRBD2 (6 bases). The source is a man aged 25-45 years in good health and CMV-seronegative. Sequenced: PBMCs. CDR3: CASSQVGIAEINEQFF. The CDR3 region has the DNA TGTGCCAGCAGCCAAGTGGGGATAGCGGAGATCAATGAGCAGTTCTTC.